This TCR beta chain was documented in a study of T cell responses to AZD1222 COVID-19 vaccine. General observations from the study: None of the repertoires were sampled until the peak T cell response had passed.

As to this clone: Its antigen is unidentified.

CDR1 is SGDLS and CDR2 is YYNGEE in the germline V gene. Germline trimming cut 4 bases from V and 0 bases from J; bases unmatched to any gene: 11. The CDR3 sequence is 17 residues long. Profiled with immunoSEQ multiplex PCR; TCRdb holds only in-frame clones, not every one. The data contain about 180,000 clones, about 90% of them singletons. The chain carries TRBV9 and TRBJ2-5; 8 nucleotides match TRBD1. The sample here was peripheral blood, taken on day 0 of AZD1222 vaccination. The receptor's source is an adult in good health. CDR3 protein: CASSSLMGTGNQETQYF. The CDR3 region has the DNA TGTGCCAGCAGCTCTCTTATGGGGACAGGTAACCAAGAGACCCAGTACTTC. Variable domain in full (rest from reference TRBV9 and TRBJ2-5): DSGVTQTPKHLITATGQRVTLRCSPRSGDLSVYWYQQSLDQGLQFLIQYYNGEERAKGNILERFSAQQFPDLHSELNLSSLELGDSALYFCASSSLMGTGNQETQYFGPGTRLLVL.